This T cell receptor (beta chain) was recovered during a study of immune evolution from preneoplasia to lung adenocarcinoma. In the case of this clone: Its antigen is undetermined. The junction shows a germline mismatch at one end, possibly a read error.

After pathologic assessment, macro-dissection selected premalignant or tumor cells for extraction. TCRdb's table, derived via immunoSEQ multiplex PCR, lists solely in-frame clones and lacks some. The data contain 11,000 to 15,000 clones, about 85% of them singletons. Germline V lookup: CDR1 SSHAT, CDR2 FNYEAQ (reference sequence). The CDR3 runs 16 residues. Whole-study results and caveats: Top clone frequencies peaked in normal lung, apparently declining through invasive adenocarcinoma. Normal lung had highest clonality; later lesions appeared denser, more diverse.

V usage is TRBV7-7 and J usage is TRBJ2-3, with TRBD2 matching 10 bases. This clonotype originated in a donor at least 70 years old with lung adenocarcinoma. What was sequenced was FFPE lung adenocarcinoma in situ tissue. Here the CDR3 DNA reads TGTGCTAGCAGCTTAGGCACTAGCGGGAACACAGATACGCAGTATTTT. Protein sequence: CASSLGTSGNTDTQYF.